This TCR beta chain derives from a study of CD8+ T cells in alopecia areata. A note on this clone: The antigen remains undetermined.

RNA was isolated and reverse transcribed to cDNA, the sequencing template. TCRdb's copy holds only in-frame clones and misses some; the assay was immunoSEQ multiplex PCR. The sample has about 200,000 clones; roughly 50% are singletons. Study-wide results and limits: Clarity of TCR sharing across patients fell short of that in mice, possibly HLA-related. Besides other cells, scalp samples also yield sequences of resident alphabeta T cells from normal skin.

Material: CD8+ T cells sorted from blood. The TCR was taken from a human donor in good health.

The CDR3 DNA reads TGTGCCTGGTCGGGCCAACCTTGGGGCTACACCTTC. Translation: CAWSGQPWGYTF. V and J are TRBV30 and TRBJ1-2; D is unclear. Per germline, CDR1 GTSNPN and CDR2 SVGIG (reference sequence). CDR3 length: 12 amino acids. Between the trimmed V and J ends, which lost 5 bases and 8 bases, there was a span of 15 bases.